The source of this T cell receptor (beta chain) is a study of blood T cell repertoires in COVID-19. Under the authors' procedure: Amplified reference gene primers provided the basis for estimating nucleated cell counts. Generated by immunoSEQ multiplex PCR, the TCRdb table keeps only in-frame clones and is missing some. V, J and clone size reflect that table, while D and trimming were determined from the DNA. The sample lists about 55,000 clones, around 83% occurring once. Germline CDR1 reads LNHDA; CDR2 reads SQIVND (reference sequence). The V and J ends lost 3 bases and 0 bases respectively, with 12 bases between them. This CDR3 region has 16 residues.

The TCR was taken from a human donor in a cohort sampled during active or convalescent COVID-19. Sequencing used peripheral blood. The chain is built from TRBV19 and TRBJ1-3; a possible D gene is TRBD1 (6 bases). CDR3: CASSIEGTSSGNTIYF. CDR3 in DNA: TGTGCCAGTAGTATTGAGGGGACAAGCTCTGGAAACACCATATATTTT.